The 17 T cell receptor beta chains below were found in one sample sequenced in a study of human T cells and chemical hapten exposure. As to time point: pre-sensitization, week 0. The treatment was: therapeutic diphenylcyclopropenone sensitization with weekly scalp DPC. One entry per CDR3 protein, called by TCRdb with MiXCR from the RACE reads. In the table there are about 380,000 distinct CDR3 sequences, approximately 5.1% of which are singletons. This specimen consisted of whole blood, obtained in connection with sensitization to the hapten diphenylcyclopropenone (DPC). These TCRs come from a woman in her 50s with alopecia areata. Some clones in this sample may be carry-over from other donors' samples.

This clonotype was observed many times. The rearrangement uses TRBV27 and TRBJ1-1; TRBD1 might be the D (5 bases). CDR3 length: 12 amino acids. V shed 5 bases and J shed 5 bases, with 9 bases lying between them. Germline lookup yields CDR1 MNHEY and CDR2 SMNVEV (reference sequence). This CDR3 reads CASSQWGTEAFF. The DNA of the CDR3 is TGTGCCAGCAGTCAATGGGGGACTGAAGCTTTCTTT.

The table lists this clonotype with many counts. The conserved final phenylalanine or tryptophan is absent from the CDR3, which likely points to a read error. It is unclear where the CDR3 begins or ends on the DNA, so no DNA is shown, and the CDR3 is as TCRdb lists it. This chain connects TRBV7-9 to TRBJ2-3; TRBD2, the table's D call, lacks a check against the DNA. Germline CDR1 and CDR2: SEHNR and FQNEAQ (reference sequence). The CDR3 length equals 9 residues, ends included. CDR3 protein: CAPQGLGPC.

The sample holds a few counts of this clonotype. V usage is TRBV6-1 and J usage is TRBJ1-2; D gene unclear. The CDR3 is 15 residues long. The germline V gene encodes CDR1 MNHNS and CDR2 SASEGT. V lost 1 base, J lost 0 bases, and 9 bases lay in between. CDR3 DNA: TGTGCCAGCAGTGAAGTTGAAAGGTCTAACTATGGCTACACCTTC. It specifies CASSEVERSNYGYTF.

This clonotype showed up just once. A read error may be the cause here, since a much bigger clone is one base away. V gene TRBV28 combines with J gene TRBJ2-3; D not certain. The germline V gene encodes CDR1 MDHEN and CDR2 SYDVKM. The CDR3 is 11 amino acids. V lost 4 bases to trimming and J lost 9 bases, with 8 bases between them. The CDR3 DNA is TGTGCCAGCAGTTATATGGAAACGCAGTATTTT. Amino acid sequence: CASSYMETQYF.

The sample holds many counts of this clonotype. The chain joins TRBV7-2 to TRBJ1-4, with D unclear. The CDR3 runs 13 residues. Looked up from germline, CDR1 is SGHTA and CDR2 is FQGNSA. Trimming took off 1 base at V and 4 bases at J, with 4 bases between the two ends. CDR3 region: CASSLDINEKLFF. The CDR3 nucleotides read TGTGCCAGCAGCTTAGATATTAATGAAAAACTGTTTTTT. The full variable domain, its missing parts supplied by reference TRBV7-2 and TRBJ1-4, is GAGVSQSPSNKVTEKGKDVELRCDPISGHTALYWYRQSLGQGLEFLIYFQGNSAPDKSGLPSDRFSAERTGGSVSTLTIQRTQQEDSAVYLCASSLDINEKLFFGSGTQLSVL.

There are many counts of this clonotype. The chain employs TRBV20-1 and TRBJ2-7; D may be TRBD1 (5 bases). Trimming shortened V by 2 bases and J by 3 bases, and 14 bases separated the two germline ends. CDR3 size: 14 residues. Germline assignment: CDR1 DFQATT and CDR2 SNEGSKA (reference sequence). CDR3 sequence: CSARLQGGVYEQYF. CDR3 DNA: TGCAGTGCTAGACTCCAGGGCGGAGTCTACGAGCAGTACTTC.

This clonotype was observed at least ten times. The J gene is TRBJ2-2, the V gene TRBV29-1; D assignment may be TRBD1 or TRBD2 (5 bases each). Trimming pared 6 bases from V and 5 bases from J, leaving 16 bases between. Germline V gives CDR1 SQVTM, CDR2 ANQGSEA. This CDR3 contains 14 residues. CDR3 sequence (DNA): TGCAGCGTGCTCGCTGGGGGAAGGACCGGGGAGCTGTTTTTT. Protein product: CSVLAGGRTGELFF.

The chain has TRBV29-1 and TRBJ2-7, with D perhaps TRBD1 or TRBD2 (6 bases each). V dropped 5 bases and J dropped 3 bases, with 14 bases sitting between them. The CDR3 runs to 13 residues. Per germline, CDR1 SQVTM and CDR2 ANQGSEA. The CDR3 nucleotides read TGCAGCGTTCCAAAACAGGGAGGCTACGAGCAGTACTTC. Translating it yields CSVPKQGGYEQYF.

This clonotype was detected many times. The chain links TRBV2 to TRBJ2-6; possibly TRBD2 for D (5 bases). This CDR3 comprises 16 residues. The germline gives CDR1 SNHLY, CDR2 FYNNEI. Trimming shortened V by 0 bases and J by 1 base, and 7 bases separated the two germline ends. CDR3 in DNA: TGTGCCAGCAGTGAAGCACGGGGATCTGGGGCCAACGTCCTGACTTTC. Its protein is CASSEARGSGANVLTF.

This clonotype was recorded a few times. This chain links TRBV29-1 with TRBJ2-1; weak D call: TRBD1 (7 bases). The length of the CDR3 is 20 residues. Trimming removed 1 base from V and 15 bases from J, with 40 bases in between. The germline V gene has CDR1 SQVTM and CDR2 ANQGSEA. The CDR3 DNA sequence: TGCAGCGTTGAAGGGTCAAGGGACAGTGCGGAATCCGGGCCCCGCGGGGAATGGTTCTTC. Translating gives CSVEGSRDSAESGPRGEWFF.

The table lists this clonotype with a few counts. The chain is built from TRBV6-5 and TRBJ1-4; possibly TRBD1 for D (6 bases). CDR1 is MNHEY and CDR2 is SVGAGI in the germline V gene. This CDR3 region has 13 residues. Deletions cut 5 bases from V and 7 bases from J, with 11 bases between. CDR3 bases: TGTGCCAGCAGTCCACAGGGTTTTGAAAAACTGTTTTTT. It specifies CASSPQGFEKLFF.

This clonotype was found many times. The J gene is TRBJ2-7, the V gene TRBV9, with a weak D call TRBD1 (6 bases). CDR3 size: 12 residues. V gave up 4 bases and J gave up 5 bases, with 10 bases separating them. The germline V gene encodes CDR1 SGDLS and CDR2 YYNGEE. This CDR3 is CASSFAGDEQYF. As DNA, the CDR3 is TGTGCCAGCAGCTTCGCAGGGGACGAGCAGTACTTC.

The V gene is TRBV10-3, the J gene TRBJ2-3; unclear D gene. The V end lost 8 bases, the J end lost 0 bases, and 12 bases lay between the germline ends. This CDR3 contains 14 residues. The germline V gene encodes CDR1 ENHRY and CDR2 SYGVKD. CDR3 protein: CAICQTPSTDTQYF. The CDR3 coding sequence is TGTGCCATCTGTCAAACACCTAGCACAGATACGCAGTATTTT.

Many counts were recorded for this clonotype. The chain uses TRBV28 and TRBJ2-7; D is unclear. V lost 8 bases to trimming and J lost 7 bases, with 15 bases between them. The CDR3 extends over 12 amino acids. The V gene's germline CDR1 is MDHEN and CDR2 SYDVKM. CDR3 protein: CASSPSIVEQYF. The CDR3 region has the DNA TGTGCCAGCTCTCCCTCCATAGTGGAGCAGTACTTC.

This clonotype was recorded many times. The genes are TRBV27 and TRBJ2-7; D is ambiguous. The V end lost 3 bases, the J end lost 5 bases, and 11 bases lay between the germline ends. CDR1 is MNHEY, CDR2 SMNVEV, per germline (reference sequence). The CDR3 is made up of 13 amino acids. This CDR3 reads CASSLSPAHEQYF. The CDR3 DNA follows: TGTGCCAGCAGTTTGTCCCCAGCCCACGAGCAGTACTTC.

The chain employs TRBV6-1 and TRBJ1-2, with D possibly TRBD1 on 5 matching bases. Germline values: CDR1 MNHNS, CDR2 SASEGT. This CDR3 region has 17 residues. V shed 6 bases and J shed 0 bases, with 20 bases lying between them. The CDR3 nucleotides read TGTGCCAGCAGGGCTCCCGGGACGGGAATAGCTAACTATGGCTACACCTTC. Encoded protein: CASRAPGTGIANYGYTF.

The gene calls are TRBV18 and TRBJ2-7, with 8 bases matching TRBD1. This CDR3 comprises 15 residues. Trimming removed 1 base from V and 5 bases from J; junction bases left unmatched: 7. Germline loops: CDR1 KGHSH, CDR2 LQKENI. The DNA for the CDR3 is TGTGCCAGCTCACCACGGGGACGACAGGGGAACGAGCAGTACTTC. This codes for CASSPRGRQGNEQYF.